Below, one TCR beta chain is given with its context. The CDR3 sequence is 15 residues long. The germline gives CDR1 SGHRS, CDR2 YFSETQ. With V trimmed by 4 bases and J by 5 bases, 7 bases remained unmatched. The sample comes from a study of cytomegalovirus exposure and HLA in healthy donors. PCR used 60 Vbeta primers and 13 Jbeta primers. The table came from immunoSEQ multiplex PCR; TCRdb's copy has only in-frame clones and leaves some out. The sample has roughly 100,000 clones; 81% are singletons. This chain joins TRBV5-1 and TRBJ2-1; 9 nucleotides agree with TRBD2. The sequence was obtained from a man aged 40-49 years in good health and CMV-seropositive. Material: PBMCs. This chain's CDR3 is CASSARLAEDNEQFF. For the CDR3, the DNA is TGCGCCAGCAGCGCCCGACTAGCGGAGGACAATGAGCAGTTCTTC.